The next 15 T cell receptor beta chains were all read from a single sample in a study of blood T cells in healthy people across ages. PCR was performed a second time for about 6 to 11 cycles using a sample-barcoded 5' primer and a J-beta primer mix. TCRdb reanalysed the 5' RACE reads using MiXCR and keeps one entry per CDR3 protein. In the table there are roughly 800,000 distinct CDR3 sequences, roughly 24% of which are singletons. In addition, the sample was reused for a study of T cells of mothers and their children.

The sequencing sample was made of blood. Receptor source: a boy between 10 and 17 years old in good health.

This clonotype occurred a few times. The chain is built from TRBV27 and TRBJ2-1, with 7 bases that match TRBD2. CDR3 length equals 14 residues. Per the germline V gene, CDR1 is MNHEY and CDR2 is SMNVEV (reference sequence). V dropped 9 bases and J dropped 8; count of bases not matched to a gene: 13. Here the CDR3 reads CASLQTAGRYEQFF. The CDR3 DNA reads as TGTGCCAGTCTCCAGACAGCGGGGCGCTATGAGCAGTTCTTC.

This clonotype occurred a few times. The chain recombines TRBV2 with TRBJ2-5, with TRBD2 matching 9 bases. The V and J ends lost 2 bases and 2 bases, in that order; junction bases with no gene match: 3. Germline CDR1 and CDR2: SNHLY and FYNNEI. CDR3 length equals 15 residues. CDR3 region: CASSEWLAGQETQYF. The CDR3 DNA follows: TGTGCCAGCAGTGAATGGCTAGCGGGGCAAGAGACCCAGTACTTC.

The V call is TRBV3-1, the J call TRBJ2-7; unclear D gene. The CDR3 is 15 residues long. Per germline, CDR1 LGHDT and CDR2 YNNKEL (reference sequence). Between the trimmed V and J ends, which lost 0 bases and 0 bases, there was a span of 9 bases. Here the CDR3 DNA reads TGTGCCAGCAGCCAAGATACCCTACGCTCCTACGAGCAGTACTTC. It is translated as CASSQDTLRSYEQYF.

V usage is TRBV28 and J usage is TRBJ2-4; 8 positions match TRBD1. The V gene's germline CDR1 is MDHEN and CDR2 SYDVKM. The V and J ends lost 5 bases and 6 bases, in that order; junction bases with no gene match: 12. CDR3 size: 16 residues. The CDR3 sequence is CASSPHRGTLGNIQYF. The DNA of the CDR3 is TGTGCCAGCAGTCCACACAGGGGGACGTTGGGAAACATTCAGTACTTC.

V gene TRBV4-2 combines with J gene TRBJ2-2; D is undetermined. Trimming pared 1 base from V and 0 bases from J, leaving 12 bases between. The CDR3 has 17 residues. Germline-derived CDR1 and CDR2 are LGHNA and YNFKEQ. The CDR3 spells CASSQGSQSANTGELFF. Written as DNA, the CDR3 is TGTGCCAGCAGCCAAGGTTCCCAGAGTGCGAACACCGGGGAGCTGTTTTTT.

Of note for this clonotype: Mismatch with germline at one junction end may stem from a read error. The J gene is TRBJ2-7, the V gene TRBV10-1; D gene ambiguous. The CDR3 runs 14 residues. The germline V gene encodes CDR1 WNHNN and CDR2 SYGVQD (reference sequence). The CDR3 here is CASSEGSPLGEQYF. The CDR3 DNA reads TGCGCTAGCAGTGAAGGCAGTCCCCTAGGGGAGCAGTACTTC.

V gene TRBV6-2 or TRBV6-3 combines with J gene TRBJ2-3; D may match TRBD1 or TRBD2 (6 bases each). The CDR3 has 14 amino acids. Germline-derived CDR1 and CDR2 are MNHEY and SVGEGT. V lost 6 bases and J 7 bases, leaving 17 bases between the germline ends. This CDR3 reads CASSEGGDSHTQYF. The CDR3 DNA is TGTGCCAGCAGCGAGGGGGGCGATTCCCATACGCAGTATTTT.

In its sample, this clonotype was seen a few times. This sequence joins TRBV20-1 and TRBJ2-1; 7 bases are a match to TRBD2. V trimming: 7 bases; J trimming: 2 bases; junction bases outside the gene matches: 5. Germline V CDR1 and CDR2: DFQATT, SNEGSKA (reference sequence). The CDR3 length is 13 residues. The CDR3 DNA reads TGCAGTGTCCCGGGGGGAACCTACAATGAGCAGTTCTTC. This encodes CSVPGGTYNEQFF.

This clonotype was seen only a few times. Relative to the germline gene, one junction end is altered; a read error may explain this. The chain combines TRBV6-5 with TRBJ2-2, with 7 bases identical to TRBD2. CDR1 MNHEY and CDR2 SVGAGI come from the germline V gene. CDR3 length equals 15 residues. The CDR3 protein is CATSSKRGNTGELFF. The CDR3 DNA sequence: TGTGCCACCAGTTCCAAGCGGGGAAACACCGGGGAGCTGTTTTTT.

This clonotype came up a few times. The chain links TRBV27 to TRBJ2-2; 7 positions match TRBD1. Germline V gene lookup returns CDR1 MNHEY and CDR2 SMNVEV (reference sequence). The CDR3 runs to 16 residues. The J segment lost 3 bases and the V segment lost 0 bases, leaving 4 bases of the junction unmatched. CDR3 sequence (DNA): TGTGCCAGCAGTTTATCGCTGACAGGGTACACCGGGGAGCTGTTTTTT. The encoded protein is CASSLSLTGYTGELFF.

The chain combines TRBV12-3 or TRBV12-4 with TRBJ2-5, with D tentatively TRBD1 or TRBD2 (6 bases each). CDR3 length: 12 amino acids. Between the trimmed V and J ends, which lost 5 bases and 7 bases, there was a span of 11 bases. In nucleotides, the CDR3 is TGTGCCAGCAGTAACAGGGAGGCGACCCAGTACTTC. Translated: CASSNREATQYF.

The rearrangement joins TRBV20-1 to TRBJ2-5; D ambiguous. Germline CDR1 reads DFQATT; CDR2 reads SNEGSKA (reference sequence). The CDR3 is 15 amino acids. The V and J ends lost 6 bases and 0 bases respectively, with 17 bases between them. The CDR3 spells CSAPSGHGYQETQYF. The DNA for the CDR3 is TGCAGTGCCCCCAGTGGCCACGGGTACCAAGAGACCCAGTACTTC.

The gene calls are TRBV4-2 and TRBJ1-2; a weak D match, TRBD1 (5 bases). This CDR3 comprises 14 residues. V was clipped by 0 bases and J by 10 bases, with 15 bases between them. In germline, CDR1 is LGHNA, CDR2 YNFKEQ. The CDR3 here is CASSQEGLRGVYTF. In nucleotides, the CDR3 is TGTGCCAGCAGCCAAGAAGGGCTAAGGGGAGTCTACACCTTC.

The V gene is TRBV20-1, the J gene TRBJ2-3, with 7 bases lining up with TRBD2. Germline trimming cut 3 bases from V and 0 bases from J; bases unmatched to any gene: 3. The CDR3 length is 14 residues. The germline V gene encodes CDR1 DFQATT and CDR2 SNEGSKA (reference sequence). This CDR3 is CSARSGGSTDTQYF. CDR3 DNA sequence: TGCAGTGCTAGGTCGGGGGGAAGCACAGATACGCAGTATTTT.

The V call is TRBV7-9, the J call TRBJ2-3; 7 bases align to TRBD1. Germline V gene lookup returns CDR1 SEHNR and CDR2 FQNEAQ (reference sequence). Trimming took 5 bases from V and 5 from J; bases not matched to a gene: 13. The CDR3 has 16 amino acids. The CDR3 nucleotides read TGTGCCAGCAGCCCGAGGGACAGCCCTCGTTTAGATACGCAGTATTTT. Its protein product is CASSPRDSPRLDTQYF.